The rows below give T cell receptor beta chains drawn from one sample of a study of control samples from healthy donors and cancer patients. The table came from immunoSEQ multiplex PCR; TCRdb's copy has only in-frame clones and leaves some out. The sample holds 95,000 to 130,000 clones, 80% to 90% seen once. Sequenced sample: PBMCs. These receptors originate from a woman aged 45-60 years with colorectal cancer. The CDR3 runs from the conserved cysteine through the conserved F or W. The D gene is left open where the match is weak. Only some rows state a clone size, as once, few, many or a class for expanded clones.

DNA: TGCGCCAGCAGCGGCGGACTAGCGGGAGGGCCGCGGTCCTACAATGAGCAGTTCTTC
CDR3: CASSGGLAGGPRSYNEQFF
D: TRBD2
V: TRBV5-1
J: TRBJ2-1
length: 19
size: .

DNA: TGTGCCAGCAGCTTTCGCGGCAGCAAGATTTCACCCCTCCACTTT
CDR3: CASSFRGSKISPLHF
D: .
V: TRBV5-6
J: TRBJ1-6
length: 15
size: .

DNA: TGCAGCTACGGGGAGAGCTCCTACAATGAGCAGTTCTTC
CDR3: CSYGESSYNEQFF
D: .
V: TRBV29-1
J: TRBJ2-1
length: 13
size: .

DNA: TGTGCCAGCAGCAGTAGGGACAGTCAATACAATGAGCAGTTCTTC
CDR3: CASSSRDSQYNEQFF
D: TRBD1
V: TRBV7-9
J: TRBJ2-1
length: 15
size: .

DNA: TGCGCCAGCAGCCAGGACCCGAGGAGGGAGGCAACTAATGAAAAACTGTTTTTT
CDR3: CASSQDPRREATNEKLFF
D: .
V: TRBV4-1
J: TRBJ1-4
length: 18
size: .

DNA: TGTGCCAGCTCCTCCTTATCCCTACTTAGCTCCTACAATGAGCAGTTCTTC
CDR3: CASSSLSLLSSYNEQFF
D: .
V: TRBV27
J: TRBJ2-1
length: 17
size: .

DNA: TGTGCCACCAGTGATTTGGGGCACCTGGGGACGGAGACCCAGTACTTC
CDR3: CATSDLGHLGTETQYF
D: .
V: TRBV24-1
J: TRBJ2-5
length: 16
size: .

DNA: TGTGCCAGTAGTATATCCGGGACATTTGGAAACACCATATATTTT
CDR3: CASSISGTFGNTIYF
D: .
V: TRBV19
J: TRBJ1-3
length: 15
size: .

DNA: TGTGCCAGCAGTCCCGGGCATCTAGCGGGGGCTTACTACAATGAGCAGTTCTTC
CDR3: CASSPGHLAGAYYNEQFF
D: TRBD2
V: TRBV6-2/TRBV6-3
J: TRBJ2-1
length: 18
size: once

DNA: TGTGCCAGCAGCCCTTGGGACGGGGGGAATTCACCCCTCCACTTT
CDR3: CASSPWDGGNSPLHF
D: .
V: TRBV9
J: TRBJ1-6
length: 15
size: .

DNA: TGTGCCAGCTCACCAAACAGGGGAGGGAACACTGAAGCTTTCTTT
CDR3: CASSPNRGGNTEAFF
D: TRBD1
V: TRBV18
J: TRBJ1-1
length: 15
size: .

DNA: TGTGCCAGCAGCCCCGGCAAAAATCCGACAAACACAAACTACAATGAGCAGTTCTTC
CDR3: CASSPGKNPTNTNYNEQFF
D: .
V: TRBV11-3
J: TRBJ2-1
length: 19
size: .

DNA: TGTGCCAGCAGCTCCCAGACAGGAGGTCGTGAGCAGTTCTTC
CDR3: CASSSQTGGREQFF
D: .
V: TRBV7-2
J: TRBJ2-1
length: 14
size: .

DNA: TGCGCCAGCAGCTTGGTCGCCGTCGACTCCTACAATGAGCAGTTCTTC
CDR3: CASSLVAVDSYNEQFF
D: .
V: TRBV5-1
J: TRBJ2-1
length: 16
size: .

DNA: TGTGCCAGCAGTGATAGGGGCCGACTACAGCCCCAGCATTTT
CDR3: CASSDRGRLQPQHF
D: .
V: TRBV6-1
J: TRBJ1-5
length: 14
size: many

DNA: TGTGCCAGCAGCGTCCTTGGTAACACAGATACGCAGTATTTT
CDR3: CASSVLGNTDTQYF
D: .
V: TRBV9
J: TRBJ2-3
length: 14
size: once

DNA: TGTGCCAGCAGCCTCAGCGCGGGAGGGCCCTCCTACAATGAGCAGTTCTTC
CDR3: CASSLSAGGPSYNEQFF
D: TRBD2
V: TRBV11-3
J: TRBJ2-1
length: 17
size: once

DNA: TGTGCTAGCAGCTACAACAGGGGCACTGAAGCTTTCTTT
CDR3: CASSYNRGTEAFF
D: TRBD1
V: TRBV7-7
J: TRBJ1-1
length: 13
size: .

DNA: TGTGCCAGCACCCGGACAGGGAACACTGAAGCTTTCTTT
CDR3: CASTRTGNTEAFF
D: TRBD1
V: TRBV12-3/TRBV12-4
J: TRBJ1-1
length: 13
size: .

DNA: TGTGCCAGCAGTCCTGGTAGGGGCTCTGGGGCCAACGTCCTGACTTTC
CDR3: CASSPGRGSGANVLTF
D: .
V: TRBV5-4
J: TRBJ2-6
length: 16
size: .

DNA: TGTGCCAGCAGTGAAATTCGAAAGAGGGATACGCAGTATTTT
CDR3: CASSEIRKRDTQYF
D: .
V: TRBV6-1
J: TRBJ2-3
length: 14
size: .

DNA: TGTGCCAGCAGTTTTAGTGGGACAGGGTCCCATACGCAGTATTTT
CDR3: CASSFSGTGSHTQYF
D: TRBD1
V: TRBV28
J: TRBJ2-3
length: 15
size: .

DNA: TGTGCCAGTAGTATACAGGAACAGACCGGCTACACCTTC
CDR3: CASSIQEQTGYTF
D: .
V: TRBV19
J: TRBJ1-2
length: 13
size: .

DNA: TGCAGTGCTAGTCCCACAGGGGATTTTGTTGAAGCTTTCTTT
CDR3: CSASPTGDFVEAFF
D: TRBD1
V: TRBV20-1
J: TRBJ1-1
length: 14
size: .

DNA: TGTGCCAGCAGTGTCAACGAGGACATTCAGTACTTC
CDR3: CASSVNEDIQYF
D: .
V: TRBV2
J: TRBJ2-4
length: 12
size: .

DNA: TGTGCCAGCAGCAAGAGAGGGGGAACTGGAGCGGATACCTACGAGCAGTACTTC
CDR3: CASSKRGGTGADTYEQYF
D: .
V: TRBV7-8
J: TRBJ2-7
length: 18
size: few

DNA: TGCGCCAGCAGCTTTCACGCCGAGGTTGAGACCCAGTACTTC
CDR3: CASSFHAEVETQYF
D: .
V: TRBV5-1
J: TRBJ2-5
length: 14
size: .

DNA: TGTGCCAGCACTTTCGGGAGGGAAACACCCTACGAGCAGTACTTC
CDR3: CASTFGRETPYEQYF
D: TRBD2
V: TRBV11-2
J: TRBJ2-7
length: 15
size: .

DNA: TGTGCCAGCTCACCCAGACTAGCGGGAGGCGAGACCCAGTACTTC
CDR3: CASSPRLAGGETQYF
D: TRBD2
V: TRBV18
J: TRBJ2-5
length: 15
size: once

DNA: TGTGCCAGCAGTTCCCGGACAGGGAACACTGAAGCTTTCTTT
CDR3: CASSSRTGNTEAFF
D: TRBD1
V: TRBV27
J: TRBJ1-1
length: 14
size: .

DNA: TGTGCCTGGGCTAAACAGTACTCTGGAAACACCATATATTTT
CDR3: CAWAKQYSGNTIYF
D: .
V: TRBV30
J: TRBJ1-3
length: 14
size: .

DNA: TGTGCCAGCAGAGCCCCGGGGACAACGTCTCCGGGTACGCAGTATTTT
CDR3: CASRAPGTTSPGTQYF
D: .
V: TRBV27
J: TRBJ2-3
length: 16
size: .

DNA: TGTGCAAGTCGCCCCCGGGAGACAGCCAACAATCAGCCCCAGCATTTT
CDR3: CASRPRETANNQPQHF
D: .
V: TRBV12-2
J: TRBJ1-5
length: 16
size: .

DNA: TGTGCCAGCAGTAGAGGGATCGGTCAGCCCCAGCATTTT
CDR3: CASSRGIGQPQHF
D: .
V: TRBV6-4
J: TRBJ1-5
length: 13
size: .

DNA: TGTGCCAGCAGCTTGGGACAACAGGGGAGGCAGGTCGGAAACACCATATATTTT
CDR3: CASSLGQQGRQVGNTIYF
D: TRBD1
V: TRBV5-6
J: TRBJ1-3
length: 18
size: .

DNA: TGTGCCAGTAGTATGGGCAGGGAAGGCAATGAGCAGTTCTTC
CDR3: CASSMGREGNEQFF
D: .
V: TRBV19
J: TRBJ2-1
length: 14
size: .

DNA: TGTGCCAGCAGCCCCAGGGGGGGACTAGCGGGAGTGGTCTACGAGCAGTACTTC
CDR3: CASSPRGGLAGVVYEQYF
D: TRBD2
V: TRBV3-1/TRBV3-2
J: TRBJ2-7
length: 18
size: .

DNA: TGTGCCAGCAGTGAATTGGAGAACACTGAAGCTTTCTTT
CDR3: CASSELENTEAFF
D: .
V: TRBV2
J: TRBJ1-1
length: 13
size: few

DNA: TGTGCCAGCAGCCCGGGTGCAGCCGGAACAGATACGCAGTATTTT
CDR3: CASSPGAAGTDTQYF
D: .
V: TRBV7-3
J: TRBJ2-3
length: 15
size: .

DNA: TGTGCCAGCAGTGAAGCTAGGATCGGTGAGCAGTTCTTC
CDR3: CASSEARIGEQFF
D: .
V: TRBV6-1
J: TRBJ2-1
length: 13
size: .

DNA: TGTGCCATCAGTGCGGTCGGGACAGGGGACGAGCAGTACTTC
CDR3: CAISAVGTGDEQYF
D: TRBD1
V: TRBV10-3
J: TRBJ2-7
length: 14
size: .

DNA: TGTGCCAGCAGCTTAGGTTCTAATGAAAAACTGTTTTTT
CDR3: CASSLGSNEKLFF
D: .
V: TRBV7-8
J: TRBJ1-4
length: 13
size: .

DNA: TGTGCCAGCAGTGGCACTGAAGCTTTCTTT
CDR3: CASSGTEAFF
D: .
V: TRBV2
J: TRBJ1-1
length: 10
size: once

DNA: TGTGCCACCAGTGATTGGGGACAGGTGGTGTACGAGCAGTACTTC
CDR3: CATSDWGQVVYEQYF
D: TRBD1
V: TRBV24-1
J: TRBJ2-7
length: 15
size: .

DNA: TGTGCCAGCAGCTTAGTCCTCGATCAGCCCCAGCATTTT
CDR3: CASSLVLDQPQHF
D: .
V: TRBV7-2
J: TRBJ1-5
length: 13
size: .

DNA: TGTGCCACCAGCAGAGGGGGGGGGACTAGTAAGTATTTT
CDR3: CATSRGGGTSKYF
D: TRBD2
V: TRBV15
J: TRBJ2-3
length: 13
size: few

DNA: TGTGCCAGCAGTTCCCCCCGGGTCACTGAAGCTTTCTTT
CDR3: CASSSPRVTEAFF
D: .
V: TRBV27
J: TRBJ1-1
length: 13
size: .

DNA: TGCGCCAGCAGCCAAGTACACAGCTACAATCAGCCCCAGCATTTT
CDR3: CASSQVHSYNQPQHF
D: .
V: TRBV4-1
J: TRBJ1-5
length: 15
size: .

DNA: TGTGCCATCAGTGAGGGACAGGGGGCGCAAGGGGCCAACGTCCTGACTTTC
CDR3: CAISEGQGAQGANVLTF
D: TRBD1
V: TRBV10-3
J: TRBJ2-6
length: 17
size: .

DNA: TGTGCCAGCAGCCAAGGGAGAGCGAGTTCCTACAATGAGCAGTTCTTC
CDR3: CASSQGRASSYNEQFF
D: .
V: TRBV3-1/TRBV3-2
J: TRBJ2-1
length: 16
size: .

DNA: TGTGCCAGCAGTGAGTTTGGGGGGCAATCACCCCTCCACTTT
CDR3: CASSEFGGQSPLHF
D: .
V: TRBV25-1
J: TRBJ1-6
length: 14
size: .